This T cell receptor beta chain was retrieved from a study of blood T cell repertoires in COVID-19. The overall study: Sites in the United States, Italy and Spain provided acute and convalescent COVID-19 samples. PBMCs, B-cell-depleted T cells, or T cells were the source of the cDNA or gDNA that made up the material.

In the source study's methods: Quantification of nucleated cells was approximated via reference gene primer amplification. Assay used: immunoSEQ multiplex PCR; TCRdb lists only in-frame clones, some missing. For V, J and clone size, that table is used; D and trimming come from the DNA. The data hold about 160,000 clones, with 90% observed a single time. V lost 4 bases and J lost 1; bases outside the gene matches: 12. The germline V gene has CDR1 LGHDT and CDR2 YNNKEL (reference sequence). The CDR3 covers 18 residues. The TCR originated in a man in his 60s with active or convalescent COVID-19. This chain connects TRBV3-1 (or the pseudogene TRBV3-2) to TRBJ2-3, with 9 bases lining up with TRBD1. Sequencing was carried out using peripheral blood. The CDR3, as DNA: TGTGCCAGCAGCCGGACTCCGGGACAGGGTATGGGCACAGATACGCAGTATTTT. Translated, it gives CASSRTPGQGMGTDTQYF.